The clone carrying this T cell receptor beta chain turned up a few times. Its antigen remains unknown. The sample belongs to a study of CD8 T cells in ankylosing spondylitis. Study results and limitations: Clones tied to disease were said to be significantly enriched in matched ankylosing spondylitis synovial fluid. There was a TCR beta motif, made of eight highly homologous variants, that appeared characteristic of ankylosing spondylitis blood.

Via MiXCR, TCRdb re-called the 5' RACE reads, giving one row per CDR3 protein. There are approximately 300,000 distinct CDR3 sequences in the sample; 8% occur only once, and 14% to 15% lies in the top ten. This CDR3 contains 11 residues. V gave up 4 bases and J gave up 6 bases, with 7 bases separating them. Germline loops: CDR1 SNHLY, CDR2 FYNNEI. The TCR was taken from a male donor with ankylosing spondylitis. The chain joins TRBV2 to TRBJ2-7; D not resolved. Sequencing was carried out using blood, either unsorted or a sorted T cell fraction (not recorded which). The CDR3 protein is CASSVTVEQYF. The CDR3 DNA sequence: TGTGCCAGCAGTGTCACTGTCGAGCAGTACTTC.